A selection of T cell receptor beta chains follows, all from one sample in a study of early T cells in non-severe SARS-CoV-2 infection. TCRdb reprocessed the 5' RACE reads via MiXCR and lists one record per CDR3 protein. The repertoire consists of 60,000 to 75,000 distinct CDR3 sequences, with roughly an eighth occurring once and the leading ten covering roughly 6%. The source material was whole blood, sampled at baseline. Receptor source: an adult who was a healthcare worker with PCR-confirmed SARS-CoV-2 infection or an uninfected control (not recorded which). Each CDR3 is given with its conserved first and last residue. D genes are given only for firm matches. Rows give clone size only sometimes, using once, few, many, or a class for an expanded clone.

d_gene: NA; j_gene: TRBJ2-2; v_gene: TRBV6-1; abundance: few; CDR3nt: TGTGCCAGCAGTGATCTAGTAGATCTGGCCGGGGAGCTGTTTTTT; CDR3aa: CASSDLVDLAGELFF
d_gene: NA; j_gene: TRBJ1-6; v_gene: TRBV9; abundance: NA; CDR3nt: TGTGCCAGCAGCGTAGCGGACGGCGTTAATTCACCCCTCCACTTT; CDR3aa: CASSVADGVNSPLHF
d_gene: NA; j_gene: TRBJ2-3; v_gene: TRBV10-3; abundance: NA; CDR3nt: TGTGCCATCAGTGACGGCGGCCCAGATACGCAGTATTTT; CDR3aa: CAISDGGPDTQYF
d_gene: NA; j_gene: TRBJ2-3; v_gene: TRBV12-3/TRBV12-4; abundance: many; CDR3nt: TGTGCCAGCAGTTTTTTAGATACGCAGTATTTT; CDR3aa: CASSFLDTQYF
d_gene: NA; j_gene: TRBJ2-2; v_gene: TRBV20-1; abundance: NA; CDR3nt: TGCAGTGCTAGATCAGGGGCGCTTGTAACCGGGGAGCTGTTTTTT; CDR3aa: CSARSGALVTGELFF
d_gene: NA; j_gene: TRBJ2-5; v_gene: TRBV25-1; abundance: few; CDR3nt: TGTGCCAGCAGTGAGGTCGGGACAGAGACCCAGTACTTC; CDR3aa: CASSEVGTETQYF
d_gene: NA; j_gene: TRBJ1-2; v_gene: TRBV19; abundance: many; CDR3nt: TGTGCCAGTAGTATGGGGGAGAGATCGGGCGGCTACACCTTC; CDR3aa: CASSMGERSGGYTF
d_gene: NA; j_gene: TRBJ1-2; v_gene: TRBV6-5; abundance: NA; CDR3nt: TGTGCCAGCAGTTACTCATCCGGGATTTCCTATGGCTACACCTTC; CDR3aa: CASSYSSGISYGYTF
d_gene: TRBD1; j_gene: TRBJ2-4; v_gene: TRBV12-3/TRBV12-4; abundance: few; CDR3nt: TGTGCCAGCTCGGGTGTACAGGGGGTAAACATTCAGTACTTC; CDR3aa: CASSGVQGVNIQYF
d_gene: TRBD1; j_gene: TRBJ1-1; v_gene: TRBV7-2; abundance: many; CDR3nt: TGTGCCAGCAGCTTAGCGGGACAGGGCTCTGAAGCTTTCTTT; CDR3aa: CASSLAGQGSEAFF
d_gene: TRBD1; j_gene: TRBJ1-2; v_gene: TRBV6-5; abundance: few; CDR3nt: TGTGCCAGCCGGAAGAGGGGACAGGGCGAAAATGGCTACACCTTC; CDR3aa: CASRKRGQGENGYTF
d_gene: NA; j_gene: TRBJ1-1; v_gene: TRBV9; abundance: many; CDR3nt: TGTGCCAGCAGCGTGGGGGCGGGGCCGAACACTGAAGCTTTCTTT; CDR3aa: CASSVGAGPNTEAFF
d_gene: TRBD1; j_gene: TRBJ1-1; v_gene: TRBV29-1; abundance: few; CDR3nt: TGCAGCGGATGGACAGGGACTGAAGCTTTCTTT; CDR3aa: CSGWTGTEAFF
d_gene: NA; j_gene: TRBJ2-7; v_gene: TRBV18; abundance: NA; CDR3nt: TGTGCCAGCTCACCATCTACAGGGAGGGACGAGCAGTACTTC; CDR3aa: CASSPSTGRDEQYF
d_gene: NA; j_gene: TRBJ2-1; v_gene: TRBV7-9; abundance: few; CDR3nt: TGTGCCAGCAGCTTATTGGTTGCAGGGCGGTTTGTTCCGTTCTTC; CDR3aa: CASSLLVAGRFVPFF
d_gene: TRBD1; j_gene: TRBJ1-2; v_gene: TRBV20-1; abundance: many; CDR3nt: TGCAGTGCTTCTCCTAGACAGGGTTATGGCTACACCTTC; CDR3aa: CSASPRQGYGYTF
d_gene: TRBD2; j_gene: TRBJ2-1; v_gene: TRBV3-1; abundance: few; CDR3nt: TGTGCCAGCAGGATCAAAGGAGGGAGCGGGAGTCGTTTAGGTGAGCAGTTCTTC; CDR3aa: CASRIKGGSGSRLGEQFF
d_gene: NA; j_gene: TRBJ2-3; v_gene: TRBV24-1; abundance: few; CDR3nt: TGTGCCACCAGTGATTCGCGAGGGCGGTACACAGATACGCAGTATTTT; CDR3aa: CATSDSRGRYTDTQYF
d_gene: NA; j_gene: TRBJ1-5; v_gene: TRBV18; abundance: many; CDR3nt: TGTGCCAGCTCGCCAGGGTTTTGGCATTTT; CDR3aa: CASSPGFWHF
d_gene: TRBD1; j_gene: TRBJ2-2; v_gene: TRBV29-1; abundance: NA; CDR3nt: TGCAGCGTTGAAGATCCCGGGACAGGGAACACCGGGGAGCTGTTTTTT; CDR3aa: CSVEDPGTGNTGELFF
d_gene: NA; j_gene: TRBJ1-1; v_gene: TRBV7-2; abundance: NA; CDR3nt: TGTGCCAGCAGCCCCATAGGGACCACTTTACAGGGTTGGAGGTACGTTGCTGAAGCTTTCTTT; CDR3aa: CASSPIGTTLQGWRYVAEAFF
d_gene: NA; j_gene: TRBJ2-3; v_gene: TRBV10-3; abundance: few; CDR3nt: TGTGCCATCAGTGAACGCCAAGGAGGGGCAGATACGCAGTATTTT; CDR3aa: CAISERQGGADTQYF
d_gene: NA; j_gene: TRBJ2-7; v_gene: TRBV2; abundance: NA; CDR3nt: TGTGCCAGCAAGATTGACGGTTACGAGCAGTACTTC; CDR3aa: CASKIDGYEQYF
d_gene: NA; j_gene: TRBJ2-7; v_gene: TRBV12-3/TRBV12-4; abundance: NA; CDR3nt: TGTGCCAGCAGTTGGGGGTTCTACGAGCAGTACTTC; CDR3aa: CASSWGFYEQYF
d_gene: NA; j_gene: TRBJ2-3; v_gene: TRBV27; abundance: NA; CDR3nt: TGTGCCAGCAGTCCCGAAGGAGATACGCAGTATTTT; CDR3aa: CASSPEGDTQYF
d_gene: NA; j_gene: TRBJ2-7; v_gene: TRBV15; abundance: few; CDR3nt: TGTGCCACCAGCAGATCGCAGGGGCTTGAGAACGAGCAGTACTTC; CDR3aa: CATSRSQGLENEQYF
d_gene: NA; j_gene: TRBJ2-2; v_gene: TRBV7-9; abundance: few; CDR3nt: TGTGCCAGCAGCCTCCGTAAGGACACCGGGGAGCTGTTTTTT; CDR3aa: CASSLRKDTGELFF
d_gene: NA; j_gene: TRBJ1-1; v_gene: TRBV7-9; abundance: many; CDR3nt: TGTGCCAGCAGCATACAGGGTATCACTGAAGCTTTCTTT; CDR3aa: CASSIQGITEAFF
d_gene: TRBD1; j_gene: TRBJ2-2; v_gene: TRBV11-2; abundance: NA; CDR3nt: TGTGCCAGCAGCTTAGGAGGAAGGGGGCGGACCGGGGAGCTGTTTTTT; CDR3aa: CASSLGGRGRTGELFF
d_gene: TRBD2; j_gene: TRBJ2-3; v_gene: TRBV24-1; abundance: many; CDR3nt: TGTGCCACCAGCCTTGCGGGAGGGCCCGATACGCAGTATTTT; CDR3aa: CATSLAGGPDTQYF
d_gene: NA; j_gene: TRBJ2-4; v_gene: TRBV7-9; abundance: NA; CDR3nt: TGTGCCAGCAGCTTAGCGACCAAAAACATTCAGTACTTC; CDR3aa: CASSLATKNIQYF
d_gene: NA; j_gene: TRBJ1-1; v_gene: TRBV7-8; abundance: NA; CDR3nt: TGTGCCAGCACCTCTATAAAGACTGAAGCTTTCTTT; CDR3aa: CASTSIKTEAFF
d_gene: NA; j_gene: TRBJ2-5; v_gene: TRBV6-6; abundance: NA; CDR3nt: TGTGCCAGCAGTCCCTACCCTCAAGGGACACAAGAGACCCAGTACTTC; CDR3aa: CASSPYPQGTQETQYF
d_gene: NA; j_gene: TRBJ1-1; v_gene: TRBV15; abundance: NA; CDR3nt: TGTGCCACCAGCAGAGTTCGTGCCAGACCTATGAACACTGAAGCTTTCTTT; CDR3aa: CATSRVRARPMNTEAFF
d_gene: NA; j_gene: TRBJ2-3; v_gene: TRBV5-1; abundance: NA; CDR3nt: TGCGCCAGCAGCTTGGCCTTGGGGACAGATACGCAGTATTTT; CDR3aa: CASSLALGTDTQYF
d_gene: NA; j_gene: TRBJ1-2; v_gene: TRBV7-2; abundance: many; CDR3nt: TGTGCCAGCAGCTTAGCGCTAGGGCAGCAACCTAACTATGGCTACACCTTC; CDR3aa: CASSLALGQQPNYGYTF
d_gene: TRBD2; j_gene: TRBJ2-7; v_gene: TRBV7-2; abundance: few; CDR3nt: TGTGCCAGCAGCTTGATTAGCGGGAGCTCCTACGAGCAGTACTTC; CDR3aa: CASSLISGSSYEQYF
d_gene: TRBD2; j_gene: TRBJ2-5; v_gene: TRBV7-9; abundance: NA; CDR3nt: TGTGCCAGCAGCTTACAAGCGGGAGGGCCTGAGACCCAGTACTTC; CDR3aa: CASSLQAGGPETQYF
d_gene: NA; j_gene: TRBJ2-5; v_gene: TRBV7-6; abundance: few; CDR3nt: TGTGCCAGCAGCTCCAGCAGGGGGGTGGAGACCCAGTACTTC; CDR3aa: CASSSSRGVETQYF
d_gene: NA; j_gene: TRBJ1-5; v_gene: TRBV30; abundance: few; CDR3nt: TGTGCCTGGAGTACCTCGAACCCCAATCAGCCCCAGCATTTT; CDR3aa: CAWSTSNPNQPQHF
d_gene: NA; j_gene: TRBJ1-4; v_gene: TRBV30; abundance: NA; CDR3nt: TGTGCCTGGAGCTGGACGTCTGAAAAACTGTTTTTT; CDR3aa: CAWSWTSEKLFF
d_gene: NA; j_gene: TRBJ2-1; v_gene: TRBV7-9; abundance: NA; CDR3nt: TGTGCCAGCAGCTCTTACACCAAATCCTACAATGAGCAGTTCTTC; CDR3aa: CASSSYTKSYNEQFF
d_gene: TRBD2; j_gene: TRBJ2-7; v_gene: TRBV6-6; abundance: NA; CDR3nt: TGTGCCAGCAGTTACTCCGGCGGGAGGGCCTACGAGCAGTACTTC; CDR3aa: CASSYSGGRAYEQYF
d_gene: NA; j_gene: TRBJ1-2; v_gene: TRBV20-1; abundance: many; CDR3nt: TGCAGTGCTAGAGCTCCTTCGAGCTACACCTTC; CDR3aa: CSARAPSSYTF
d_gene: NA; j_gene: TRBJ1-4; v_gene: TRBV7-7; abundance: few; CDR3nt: TGTGCCAGCAGCCGCATACAGGGCCCGGGCGAAAAACTGTTTTTT; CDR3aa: CASSRIQGPGEKLFF
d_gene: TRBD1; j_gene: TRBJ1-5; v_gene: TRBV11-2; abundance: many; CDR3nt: TGTGCCAGCAGCTTAGATAACGCGGGGGGACAGCGGGGACGTCAGCCCCAGCATTTT; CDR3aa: CASSLDNAGGQRGRQPQHF
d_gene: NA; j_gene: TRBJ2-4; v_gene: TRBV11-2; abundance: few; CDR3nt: TGTGCCAGCAGCCGGACTGATGGATTAGCCAAAAACATTCAGTACTTC; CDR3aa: CASSRTDGLAKNIQYF
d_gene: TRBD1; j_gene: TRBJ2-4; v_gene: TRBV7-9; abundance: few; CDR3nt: TGTGCCAGCAGTTCGGACAGGGCGGACATTCAGTACTTC; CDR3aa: CASSSDRADIQYF
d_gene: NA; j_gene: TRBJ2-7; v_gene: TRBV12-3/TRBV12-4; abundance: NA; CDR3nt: TGTGCCAGCACCCGCGAATGCGAGCAGTACTTC; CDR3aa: CASTRECEQYF
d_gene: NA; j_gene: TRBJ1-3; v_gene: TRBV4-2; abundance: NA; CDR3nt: TGTGCCAGCAGCCAAGACAGGGGCGATACTGGAAACACCATATATTTT; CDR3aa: CASSQDRGDTGNTIYF
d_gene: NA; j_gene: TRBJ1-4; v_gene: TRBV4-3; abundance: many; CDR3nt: TGCGCCAGCAGCCAAGAGTCGGCCCTTAATGAAAAACTGTTTTTT; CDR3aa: CASSQESALNEKLFF
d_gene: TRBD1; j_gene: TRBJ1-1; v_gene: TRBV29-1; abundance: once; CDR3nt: TGCAGCGTCCGCGCAGACAGGGTCACTGAAGCTTTCTTT; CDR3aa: CSVRADRVTEAFF
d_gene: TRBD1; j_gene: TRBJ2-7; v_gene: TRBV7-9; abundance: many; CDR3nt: TGTGCCAGCAGCCCGCGACAGGGATTCTACGAGCAGTACTTC; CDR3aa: CASSPRQGFYEQYF
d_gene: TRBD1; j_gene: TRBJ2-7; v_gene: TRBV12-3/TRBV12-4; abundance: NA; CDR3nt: TGTGCCAACAAGACAGGGGGCTCCTACGAGCAGTACTTC; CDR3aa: CANKTGGSYEQYF